This is a list of T cell receptor beta chains from one sample in a study of CD8+CD57+ T cells in acquired aplastic anemia. TCRdb re-analysed the reads in MiXCR, keeping a single row per CDR3 protein. The sample carries around 430,000 distinct CDR3 sequences, around 30% recorded once. The source material was sorted CD4+, CD8+, or CD8+CD57+ T cells (not recorded which) from PBMCs. These receptors all come from a human donor with aplastic anemia. The CDR3 runs from the conserved cysteine through the conserved F or W. The order of the fields is clone size, J gene, D gene, V gene, CDR3 protein, CDR3 DNA. The D gene is left open where the match is weak. Not all rows give a size; the values are once, few, many and, for expanded clones, a class.

>.|TRBJ2-5|.|TRBV20-1
CSAESGWYQETQYF
TGCAGTGCAGAAAGCGGGTGGTACCAAGAGACCCAGTACTTC
>.|TRBJ2-7|.|TRBV9
CASSAEGGAYEQYF
TGTGCCAGCAGCGCGGAAGGGGGGGCCTACGAGCAGTACTTC
>.|TRBJ2-7|.|TRBV29-1
CSVVGSSYEQYF
TGCAGCGTTGTGGGCAGCTCCTACGAGCAGTACTTC
>many|TRBJ2-7|.|TRBV7-2
CASSSTRSSAYEQYF
TGTGCCAGCAGCTCCACCAGATCGTCGGCCTACGAGCAGTACTTC
>few|TRBJ1-2|.|TRBV10-3
CASRANFGGYGYTF
TGTGCCAGCAGGGCCAACTTTGGGGGCTATGGCTACACCTTC
>many|TRBJ1-1|TRBD1|TRBV10-3
CAISDKGADTEAFF
TGTGCCATCAGTGACAAGGGGGCGGACACTGAAGCTTTCTTT
>.|TRBJ2-7|.|TRBV3-1
CASSRQSFYEQYF
TGTGCCAGCAGCAGACAGTCATTCTACGAGCAGTACTTC
>few|TRBJ2-2|TRBD2|TRBV20-1
CSASFREGGTGELFF
TGCAGTGCTAGTTTCCGGGAGGGTGGGACCGGGGAGCTGTTTTTT
>.|TRBJ2-7|TRBD2|TRBV19
CASSILDGLAGSYEQYF
TGTGCCAGTAGTATTCTCGACGGACTAGCGGGATCCTACGAGCAGTACTTC
>.|TRBJ2-7|TRBD1|TRBV15
CATSRDRVGDEQYF
TGTGCCACCAGCAGGGACAGGGTGGGTGACGAGCAGTACTTC
>few|TRBJ2-7|.|TRBV5-4
CASSLAGGIHEQYF
TGTGCCAGCAGCTTGGCTGGGGGCATCCACGAGCAGTACTTC
>once|TRBJ1-1|.|TRBV24-1
CATSDSGPNTEAFF
TGTGCCACCAGTGATTCAGGCCCTAACACTGAAGCTTTCTTT
>.|TRBJ2-6|TRBD1|TRBV7-1
CASSSPRFGQGVAGANVLTF
TGTGCCAGCAGCTCCCCCCGGTTCGGACAGGGGGTCGCTGGGGCCAACGTCCTGACTTTC
>.|TRBJ1-1|TRBD1|TRBV10-3
CASSEAQGATEAFF
TGTGCCAGCAGTGAAGCACAGGGGGCAACTGAAGCTTTCTTT
>many|TRBJ1-2|.|TRBV20-1
CSARDTRRLDGYTF
TGCAGTGCTAGAGATACGAGGCGGCTGGACGGCTACACCTTC
>.|TRBJ2-5|TRBD2|TRBV29-1
CSPRLLAGIETQYF
TGCAGCCCGAGACTTCTAGCGGGGATAGAGACCCAGTACTTC
>.|TRBJ2-7|.|TRBV6-2/TRBV6-3
CASRSPSRTTVYEQYF
TGTGCCAGCAGGTCACCTTCGAGGACTACCGTCTACGAGCAGTACTTC
>many|TRBJ2-2|.|TRBV19
CASSITGSTGELFF
TGTGCCAGTAGTATAACAGGAAGCACCGGGGAGCTGTTTTTT
>.|TRBJ2-1|.|TRBV2
CASTRIGGGEQFF
TGTGCCAGCACTAGGATCGGGGGTGGAGAGCAGTTCTTC
>few|TRBJ2-5|.|TRBV2
CASSGKGRQETQYF
TGTGCCAGCAGTGGAAAGGGGAGACAAGAGACCCAGTACTTC
>.|TRBJ1-2|.|TRBV6-1
CASGLEGDYGYTF
TGTGCCAGCGGCCTGGAGGGGGACTATGGCTACACCTTC
>.|TRBJ1-6|TRBD1|TRBV12-3/TRBV12-4
CASSQRTGVNSPLHF
TGTGCCAGCAGTCAGAGGACAGGGGTGAATTCACCCCTCCACTTT
>few|TRBJ1-2|TRBD1|TRBV18
CASSPQGGETYGYTF
TGTGCCAGCTCACCTCAAGGGGGCGAGACCTATGGCTACACCTTC
>many|TRBJ2-1|TRBD1|TRBV19
CASSATGVGNEQFF
TGTGCCAGTAGTGCGACAGGGGTGGGCAATGAGCAGTTCTTC
>many|TRBJ2-7|.|TRBV6-1
CASMPGTAYEQYF
TGTGCCAGCATGCCCGGGACGGCCTACGAGCAGTACTTC
>many|TRBJ1-2|.|TRBV10-3
CASILAKGGDYTF
TGTGCCAGCATCCTCGCCAAAGGAGGGGACTACACCTTC
>.|TRBJ1-5|.|TRBV18
CASSPWDNQPQHF
TGTGCCAGCTCACCGTGGGACAATCAGCCCCAGCATTTT
>many|TRBJ2-3|TRBD2|TRBV29-1
CSVVSGADTQYF
TGCAGCGTCGTGAGCGGGGCGGATACGCAGTATTTT
>few|TRBJ2-3|TRBD2|TRBV2
CASRDSGGSRDTQYF
TGTGCCAGCAGAGATAGCGGGGGCTCGCGAGATACGCAGTATTTT
>many|TRBJ1-3|.|TRBV2
CASRGDRSGNTIYF
TGTGCCAGCAGGGGAGACCGCTCTGGAAACACCATATATTTT
>many|TRBJ2-7|TRBD1|TRBV11-2
CASSRPGDRGAYEQYF
TGTGCCAGCAGCCGCCCCGGGGACAGGGGGGCATACGAGCAGTACTTC
>many|TRBJ1-2|.|TRBV25-1
CASSEFAAANYGYTF
TGTGCCAGCAGTGAATTTGCTGCAGCCAACTATGGCTACACCTTC
>.|TRBJ1-3|.|TRBV5-6
CASSFRARGNTIYF
TGTGCCAGCAGCTTCAGGGCCCGTGGAAACACCATATATTTT
>many|TRBJ2-1|.|TRBV24-1
CATSDLSRGPLKYNEQFF
TGTGCCACCAGTGATTTGAGCAGGGGCCCACTGAAATACAATGAGCAGTTCTTC
>.|TRBJ2-2|.|TRBV5-1
CASSVSTSLPGELFF
TGCGCCAGCAGCGTATCGACTAGTCTCCCCGGGGAGCTGTTTTTT